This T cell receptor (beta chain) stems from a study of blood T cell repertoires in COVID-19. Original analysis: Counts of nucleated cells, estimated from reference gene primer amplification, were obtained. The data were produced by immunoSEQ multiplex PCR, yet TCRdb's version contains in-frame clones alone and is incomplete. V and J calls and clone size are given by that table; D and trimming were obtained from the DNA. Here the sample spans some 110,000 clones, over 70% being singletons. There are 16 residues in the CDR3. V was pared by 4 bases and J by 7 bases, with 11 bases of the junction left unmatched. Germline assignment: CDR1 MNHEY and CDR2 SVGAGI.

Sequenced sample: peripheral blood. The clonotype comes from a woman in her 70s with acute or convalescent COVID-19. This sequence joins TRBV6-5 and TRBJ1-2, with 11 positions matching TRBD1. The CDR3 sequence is CASSSVGTGGSGGYTF. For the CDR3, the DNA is TGTGCCAGCAGTTCGGTTGGGACAGGGGGTTCCGGTGGCTACACCTTC.